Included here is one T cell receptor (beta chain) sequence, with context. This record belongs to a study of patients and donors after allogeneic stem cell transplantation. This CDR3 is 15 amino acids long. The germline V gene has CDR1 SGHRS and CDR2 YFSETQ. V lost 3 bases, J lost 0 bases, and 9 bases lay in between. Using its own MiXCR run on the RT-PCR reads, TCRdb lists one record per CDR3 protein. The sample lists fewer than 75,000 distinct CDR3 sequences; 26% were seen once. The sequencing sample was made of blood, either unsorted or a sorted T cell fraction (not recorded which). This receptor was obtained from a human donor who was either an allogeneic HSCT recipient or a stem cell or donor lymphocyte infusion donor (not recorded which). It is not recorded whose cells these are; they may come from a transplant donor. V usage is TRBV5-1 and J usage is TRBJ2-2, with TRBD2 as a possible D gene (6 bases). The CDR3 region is CASSYGGSNTGELFF. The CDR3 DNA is TGCGCCAGCAGCTACGGGGGTTCGAACACCGGGGAGCTGTTTTTT.